This T cell receptor (beta chain) emerged from a study of CD8 T cells in Susac syndrome. After extraction with the RNeasy kit, about 0.45 to 1 ug of the RNA was reverse transcribed using random hexamers. TCRdb analysed the immunoSEQ multiplex PCR reads with MiXCR anew, one entry per CDR3 protein. The table records over 300,000 distinct CDR3 sequences, approximately 90% of them present only once. CDR1 and CDR2 (germline): LNHDA, SQIVND (reference sequence). The CDR3 spans 13 residues. The V and J ends lost 8 bases and 4 bases respectively, with 12 bases between them. The gene calls are TRBV19 and TRBJ1-5; D perhaps matches TRBD1 (5 bases). The sample consisted of CD4+ T cells from PBMCs. The receptor was derived from a human donor with multiple sclerosis. The CDR3 DNA sequence: TGTGCCAGTGCCCACAGGTGGAATCAGCCCCAGCATTTT. Residues: CASAHRWNQPQHF. Variable domain in full (rest from reference TRBV19 and TRBJ1-5): DGGITQSPKYLFRKEGQNVTLSCEQNLNHDAMYWYRQDPGQGLRLIYYSQIVNDFQKGDIAEGYSVSREKKESFPLTVTSAQKNPTAFYLCASAHRWNQPQHFGDGTRLSIL.